This T cell receptor beta chain came from a study of cytotoxic CD8 clonotypes in ibrutinib-treated CLL (dated by TCRdb to about 2021). Regarding the research as a whole: The cohort included roughly 15 treatment-naive and approximately eleven relapsed/refractory patients; about 18 were IGHV unmutated. Of the approximately 86 participants in the trial, about 25 had longitudinal samples available. Response samples were obtained after a median of about 13 months of treatment, with a range of about 6 to 40 months. Every remission and progressive disease sample was obtained while ibrutinib was still being received by the patients. Cryopreserved peripheral blood mononuclear cells were collected at three points: before therapy, at response, and at either sustained remission or disease progression. Responses were partial in 24 patients and complete in 2; after median approximately 5.5 years follow-up, 14 stayed in remission and 12 progressed. On average, each sample yielded 250,000 to 300,000 productive templates and tens of thousands of productive rearrangements. Results the study describes overall, beyond this receptor: Baseline clonality was found to be higher than that of age-matched healthy donors and was strongly correlated with circulating CD8+ T-cell counts. Public clonotypes were found to be uncommon and were observed to contract or remain stable during treatment; the increase in clonality was shown to reflect expansion of private clonotypes at ibrutinib response. At ibrutinib response clonality went up, during sustained remission it held steady, and at progression it dropped back toward baseline. Lymph node repertoires were not examined, and the timing of sampling was not matched between patients in sustained remission and those whose disease progressed.

A MiSeq instrument was used for deep resolution sequencing, which targeted depths ranging from 1 in 1 million up to 1 in 200,000 T cells, with coverage averaging 10x for each clonotype. The immunoSEQ hsTCRB Kit was used to generate the TCR beta libraries. The authors' pipeline ran thus. ImmunoSEQ Data Assistant and ImmunoSEQ Analyzer were used for data analysis, and V, D and J genes were assigned according to IMGT definitions. Clonality was computed as one minus normalized Shannon entropy of productive rearrangement frequencies, ranging from 0 to 1. Public clonotype analysis was restricted to overrepresented clonotypes comprising at least 0.05% of each patient's repertoire. Some 13 age-matched healthy donor repertoires from immuneACCESS served as clonality controls. Entries here come from immuneACCESS through TCRdb and include only in-frame sequences with V and J called. Some clones fail to appear in such tables; in the studies checked, an unresolved V gene covers under half of the shortfall, and the cause of the remainder is unknown. V and J calls and clone size are those listed in that table; D and trimming were worked out from the DNA. The sample records 250,000 to 350,000 clones, roughly four fifths of which are singletons. Approximately 5.6% of the sample belongs to the ten largest clones.

This sample's time point label indicates: progressive disease on ibrutinib. Roughly 2 micrograms of genomic DNA were extracted from cryopreserved PBMCs for TCR beta library preparation. High-throughput TCR beta sequencing was performed on longitudinal blood samples from CLL patients receiving ibrutinib monotherapy. Patients were enrolled in a phase 2 open-label single-center ibrutinib monotherapy trial. Taken from cysteine to phenylalanine, the CDR3 has 16 residues. The sequence is cut down to CDR3 DNA, 48 bases in frame from base 1. From the germline V gene (reference sequence), CDR1 is LNHDA and CDR2 is SQIVND. The V and J ends are trimmed by 3 bases and 4 bases, leaving 16 bases between them. Note on this clone: Its specific antigen is unknown. Base-call qualities are not available, and no considerably larger clone is one nucleotide away.

This specimen was PBMCs, taken at disease progression, from a patient treated with ibrutinib. The clonotype was recovered from a human donor with chronic lymphocytic leukemia. The V and J genes are TRBV19 and TRBJ1-5, with TRBD1 as a weak D call on 6 bases. This receptor has the CDR3 CASSIRRGAVNQPQHF. The nucleotide sequence is given as TGTGCCAGTAGTATTCGGCGGGGGGCCGTTAATCAGCCCCAGCATTTT.